This TCR beta chain stems from a study of CXCR3-negative and CXCR3-positive naive CD8 T cells. The germline V gene encodes CDR1 DFQATT and CDR2 SNEGSKA (reference sequence). The CDR3 loop spans 17 amino acids. The TRB cDNA libraries were prepared by 5' RACE with UMI labels. Using the 5' RACE reads, TCRdb records one entry per CDR3 protein without DNA. Listed are tens of thousands of distinct CDR3 sequences; about 1% falls within the top ten. Study-level findings and limits: Comparably high diversity marked both naive subsets, whereas memory CD8+ cells had much lower diversity.

For this clonotype: Its antigen is not identified.

The chain has TRBV20-1 and TRBJ2-3; the TCRdb call, TRBD2, lacks DNA for checking. The receptor was isolated from a human donor in good health. Some clones in this sample may be carry-over from other donors' samples. Sequenced material: naive CXCR3- CD8+ T cells from blood. Documented subset: CD45RO-CCR7+CD27+CD95- naive CD8+ T cells lacking CXCR3 (TNR3-). CDR3 region: CSARDRGGVDSTDTQYF.